The subject of this entry is one T cell receptor beta chain. What it binds is unknown. These data come from a study of cytomegalovirus exposure and HLA in healthy donors. Whole-study findings and limits: A later analysis, which compared TCR beta chains of equal frequency, found the HLA-associated ones more clonally expanded. Owing to their indistinguishability, certain V segments, notably TRBV6-2 and TRBV6-3, were excluded.

Trimming removed 1 base at V and 5 bases at J, with 9 bases between. The CDR3 runs 13 residues. CDR1 is SGHTA and CDR2 is FQGNSA in the germline V gene. The primer mix had 60 Vbeta and 13 Jbeta primers. Data came from immunoSEQ multiplex PCR; TCRdb stores just in-frame clones and leaves some out. The data show 180,000 or so clones, about 80% seen once. Sequenced material: PBMCs. V is TRBV7-2 and J is TRBJ2-7; no firm D call. The clonotype was recovered from a man aged 45-60 years in good health and CMV-seropositive. The CDR3 is CASSLDSSNEQYV. As DNA, the CDR3 is TGTGCCAGCAGCTTAGACAGTTCCAACGAGCAGTACGTC.